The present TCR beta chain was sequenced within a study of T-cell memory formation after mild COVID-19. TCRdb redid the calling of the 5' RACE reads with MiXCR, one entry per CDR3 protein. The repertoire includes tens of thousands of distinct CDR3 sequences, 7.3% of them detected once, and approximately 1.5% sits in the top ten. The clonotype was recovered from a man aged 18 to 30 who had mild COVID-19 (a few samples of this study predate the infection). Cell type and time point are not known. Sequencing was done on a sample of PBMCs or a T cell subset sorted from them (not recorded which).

CDR3 region: CSAEGSGNEKLFF. The CDR3, as DNA: TGCAGTGCAGAGGGGTCTGGGAATGAAAAACTGTTTTTT. The V call is TRBV20-1, the J call TRBJ1-4; maybe TRBD1 (5 bases). With 6 bases removed from V and 5 bases from J, the gap between germline ends came to 13 bases. This CDR3 is built from 13 residues. Per the germline V gene, CDR1 is DFQATT and CDR2 is SNEGSKA (reference sequence).